Sequencing of this T cell receptor beta chain was carried out in a study of blood T cell repertoires in COVID-19. The method was immunoSEQ multiplex PCR; TCRdb's version includes in-frame clones alone and lacks a portion of them. The sample carries over 130,000 clones, around 80% recorded once. Trimming at V came to 4 bases and at J to 2 bases, leaving 14 bases not matched to a gene. There are 19 residues in the CDR3. The germline V gene has CDR1 SGHTA and CDR2 FQGNSA. Material: PBMCs or T cells enriched from blood (not recorded which). The gene calls are TRBV7-2 and TRBJ1-2; 12 nucleotides match TRBD1. This TCR was recovered from a woman under 30 who had been exposed to COVID-19. The CDR3 region is CASSSRSPGQGARNYGYTF. In DNA, the CDR3 is TGTGCCAGCAGCTCACGATCCCCGGGACAGGGGGCGCGGAACTATGGCTACACCTTC.